One sample yielded the 29 T cell receptor beta chains listed below, sequenced in a study of shared clonotypes between healthy human individuals. CD8 cells regarded as naive lacked CD45RO, were positively chosen for CCR7, and omitted terminally differentiated effector memory CD45RA+ cells. Libraries were prepared by immunoSEQ multiplex PCR; TCRdb keeps only in-frame clonotypes and omits some of them. The table has over 750,000 clones, about 96% seen once. Sequencing was carried out using naive CD8+ T cells sorted from blood. These receptors were collected from a man in his thirties or forties in good health.

The rearrangement uses TRBV27 and TRBJ2-1; D gene unclear. The CDR3 covers 16 residues. Germline V gene data show CDR1 as MNHEY and CDR2 as SMNVEV (reference sequence). Trimming took 8 bases from V and 10 from J, leaving 27 bases between them. The CDR3 sequence: CASSYQYGGKLVEQFF. CDR3 in DNA: TGTGCCAGCTCTTATCAGTATGGTGGGAAGTTGGTAGAGCAGTTCTTC.

The chain uses TRBV7-3 and TRBJ1-1; D is uncertain. The germline gives CDR1 SGHTA, CDR2 FQGTGA. V dropped 5 bases and J dropped 0 bases, with 19 bases sitting between them. The CDR3 consists of 17 residues. The CDR3: CASSPSADWGVNTEAFF. DNA of the CDR3: TGTGCCAGCAGCCCAAGCGCCGATTGGGGAGTGAACACTGAAGCTTTCTTT. Looking up the rest from reference TRBV7-3 and TRBJ1-1 gives the full variable domain: GAGVSQTPSNKVTEKGKYVELRCDPISGHTALYWYRQSLGQGPEFLIYFQGTGAADDSGLPNDRFFAVRPEGSVSTLKIQRTERGDSAVYLCASSPSADWGVNTEAFFGQGTRLTVV.

The rearrangement uses TRBV27 and TRBJ2-1; D is ambiguous. V was clipped by 3 bases and J by 6 bases, with 15 bases between them. The V gene's germline CDR1 is MNHEY and CDR2 SMNVEV (reference sequence). This CDR3 has 15 residues. The chain's CDR3 is CASSFTRNLFNEQFF. Written as DNA, the CDR3 is TGTGCCAGCAGTTTTACACGTAACCTCTTCAATGAGCAGTTCTTC.

This clone was seen a handful of times. A read error may produce the germline difference seen at one junction end. Different DNA sequences within this sample yield the same CDR3. This chain connects TRBV29-1 to TRBJ1-2; 7 bases fit TRBD1. The CDR3 sequence is 14 residues long. Germline V CDR1 and CDR2: SQVTM, ANQGSEA. CDR3 amino acids: CSVEIPGTAYGYTF. CDR3 in DNA: TGCAGCGTTGAAATCCCAGGGACAGCCTATGGCTATACCTTC. Combining the CDR3 with reference TRBV29-1 and TRBJ1-2 gives the whole variable domain SAVISQKPSRDICQRGTSLTIQCQVDSQVTMMFWYRQQPGQSLTLIATANQGSEATYESGFVIDKFPISRPNLTFSTLTVSNMSPEDSSIYLCSVEIPGTAYGYTFGSGTRLTVV.

The CDR3 reads CASSLPGTSAPSSTDTQYF. DNA of the CDR3: TGTGCCAGCAGTTTACCCGGGACTAGCGCTCCATCTAGCACAGATACGCAGTATTTT. The rearrangement links TRBV28 to TRBJ2-3; 10 bases are a match to TRBD2. The CDR3 is 19 residues long. J was trimmed by 0 bases and V by 2 bases; bases with no gene match: 11. CDR1 is MDHEN, CDR2 SYDVKM, per germline.

This chain links TRBV7-9 with TRBJ2-3, with D possibly TRBD1 on 6 matching bases. The CDR3 spans 12 residues. Germline V lookup: CDR1 SEHNR, CDR2 FQNEAQ (reference sequence). Trimming removed 1 base at V and 14 bases at J, with 13 bases between. The CDR3 coding sequence is TGTGCCAGCAGCTTAGGGGGGCTTCCCATGTATTTT. It yields the protein CASSLGGLPMYF.

V gene TRBV11-2 combines with J gene TRBJ2-5; D not resolved. The germline V and J ends were trimmed by 0 bases and 5 bases, with 13 bases remaining between them. The CDR3 has 15 residues. CDR1 is SGHAT and CDR2 is FQNNGV in the germline V gene. The CDR3 region has the DNA TGTGCCAGCAGCTTAGAGAGTGCGCGGTGGGAGACCCAGTACTTC. Translated, it gives CASSLESARWETQYF.

The chain links TRBV5-1 to TRBJ1-1, with TRBD1 as a possible D gene (6 bases). Trimming left V 2 bases short and J 1 base short, with 12 bases between. The CDR3 sequence is 15 residues long. Germline loops: CDR1 SGHRS, CDR2 YFSETQ. The CDR3 here is CASSLLEGENTEAFF. The CDR3, as DNA: TGCGCCAGCAGCTTACTTGAGGGGGAGAACACTGAAGCTTTCTTT.

The genes are TRBV25-1 and TRBJ2-5, with 11 nucleotides matching TRBD2. The CDR3 spans 16 residues. V lost 7 bases and J lost 2; bases outside the gene matches: 9. Per the germline V gene, CDR1 is MGHDK and CDR2 is SYGVNS. The CDR3 DNA follows: TGTGCCAGCACCGCACTAGCGGGAGTATTTCAAGAGACCCAGTACTTC. This gives the protein CASTALAGVFQETQYF.

The chain employs TRBV6-5 and TRBJ2-7; 10 bases match TRBD1. Germline CDR1 MNHEY, CDR2 SVGAGI. The CDR3 has 16 residues. The trim removed 0 bases at V and 2 bases at J, leaving 4 bases unmatched. The CDR3, as DNA: TGTGCCAGCAGTTACTCCACCGGGACAGGGGCCTACGAGCAGTACTTC. Translated, it gives CASSYSTGTGAYEQYF.

This clone was observed a single time. The chain recombines TRBV15 with TRBJ2-5; 8 bases map to TRBD2. Germline V CDR1 and CDR2: LNHNV, YYDKDF (reference sequence). The CDR3 runs 14 residues. The J segment lost 3 bases and the V segment lost 4 bases, leaving 4 bases of the junction unmatched. CDR3 bases: TGTGCCACCAGCATCACTAGCGGTGAAGAGACCCAGTACTTC. It specifies CATSITSGEETQYF.

V and J are TRBV6-5 and TRBJ2-7, with D perhaps matching TRBD1 or TRBD2 (5 bases each). The CDR3 is made up of 13 amino acids. Germline V gives CDR1 MNHEY, CDR2 SVGAGI. V dropped 6 bases and J dropped 4 bases, with 13 bases sitting between them. The CDR3 DNA follows: TGTGCCAGCAGGAGGGGAAGTTCTTACGAGCAGTACTTC. Translation gives CASRRGSSYEQYF.

V gene TRBV5-1 combines with J gene TRBJ2-7, with a tentative D call TRBD2 (6 bases). CDR3 size: 17 residues. The germline V gene has CDR1 SGHRS and CDR2 YFSETQ. The V gene lost 3 bases and the J gene lost 2 bases, with 21 bases spanning the gap. The CDR3 spells CASSSPLNGRRAYEQYF. The CDR3 DNA follows: TGCGCCAGCAGCTCCCCATTGAACGGGAGAAGGGCCTACGAGCAGTACTTC. Drawing the rest from reference TRBV5-1 and TRBJ2-7, the complete variable domain is KAGVTQTPRYLIKTRGQQVTLSCSPISGHRSVSWYQQTPGQGLQFLFEYFSETQRNKGNFPGRFSGRQFSNSRSEMNVSTLELGDSALYLCASSSPLNGRRAYEQYFGPGTRLTVT.

V gene TRBV18 combines with J gene TRBJ2-2; tentative D call: TRBD2 (5 bases). The germline gives CDR1 KGHSH, CDR2 LQKENI. V was trimmed by 0 bases and J by 5 bases, leaving 13 bases between them. This CDR3 region has 16 residues. For the CDR3, the DNA is TGTGCCAGCTCACCACCGTCCGGGATGAATACCGGGGAGCTGTTTTTT. Protein: CASSPPSGMNTGELFF.

J is TRBJ1-1 and V is TRBV10-2; 8 bases map to TRBD1. The length of the CDR3 is 12 residues. Trimming took 8 bases from V and 5 from J; bases not matched to a gene: 4. Germline CDR1 reads WSHSY; CDR2 reads SAAADI. The CDR3 DNA sequence: TGCGCCAGCGGTTACAGGGGGACTGAAGCTTTCTTT. It translates to CASGYRGTEAFF.

This chain joins TRBV29-1 and TRBJ2-1; 7 nucleotides align to TRBD1. The V and J ends lost 4 bases and 9 bases, in that order; junction bases with no gene match: 9. Per the germline V gene, CDR1 is SQVTM and CDR2 is ANQGSEA. The CDR3 length is 13 residues. As DNA, the CDR3 is TGCAGCGTTGCGCGACAGGGACGTGGTGAGCAGTTCTTC. Encoded protein: CSVARQGRGEQFF.

V and J are TRBV28 and TRBJ2-7; TRBD1 aligns across 8 bases. The CDR3 contains 13 residues. V lost 6 bases to trimming and J lost 3 bases; unmatched junction nucleotides: 4. Per germline, CDR1 MDHEN and CDR2 SYDVKM. CDR3 coding DNA: TGTGCCAGCAGCCTGACAGGGGTCTACGAGCAGTACTTC. This sequence encodes CASSLTGVYEQYF. The full variable domain, rest sourced from reference TRBV28 and TRBJ2-7, is DVKVTQSSRYLVKRTGEKVFLECVQDMDHENMFWYRQDPGLGLRLIYFSYDVKMKEKGDIPEGYSVSREKKERFSLILESASTNQTSMYLCASSLTGVYEQYFGPGTRLTVT.

The genes are TRBV6-6 and TRBJ1-5, with 7 bases lining up with TRBD1. The V and J ends lost 6 bases and 5 bases, in that order; junction bases with no gene match: 1. Germline loops: CDR1 MNHNY, CDR2 SVGAGI (reference sequence). The CDR3 is 12 amino acids. This chain's CDR3 is CASRQGDQPQHF. CDR3 nucleotides: TGTGCCAGCAGGCAGGGGGATCAGCCCCAGCATTTT.

The J gene is TRBJ1-1, the V gene TRBV15, with a possible D match to TRBD1 (5 bases). The CDR3 length is 13 residues. Trimming took 5 bases from V and 8 from J, leaving 15 bases between them. The germline V gene encodes CDR1 LNHNV and CDR2 YYDKDF (reference sequence). This chain's CDR3 is CATSPSPTGEAFF. The CDR3 DNA is TGTGCCACCAGCCCTTCCCCCACAGGCGAAGCTTTCTTT.

This chain uses TRBV10-2 with TRBJ2-7; tentatively, D is TRBD2 (6 bases). This CDR3 spans 14 amino acids. Germline V CDR1 and CDR2: WSHSY, SAAADI. Trimming took off 11 bases at V and 2 bases at J, with 19 bases between the two ends. The chain's CDR3 is CAVRRASATYEQYF. CDR3 DNA sequence: TGCGCCGTCAGGAGGGCTAGCGCGACCTACGAGCAGTACTTC.

This chain joins TRBV30 and TRBJ2-1, with D possibly being TRBD1 or TRBD2 (5 bases each). The ends were cut back, 5 bases at V and 7 bases at J, with 9 bases in the middle. Germline CDR1 reads GTSNPN; CDR2 reads SVGIG (reference sequence). CDR3 length: 11 amino acids. Here the CDR3 reads CAWGWGNEQFF. CDR3 nucleotides: TGTGCCTGGGGGTGGGGGAATGAGCAGTTCTTC.

This chain links TRBV11-3 with TRBJ2-2; the D call may be TRBD1 or TRBD2 (6 bases each). Trimming shortened V by 5 bases and J by 1 base, and 14 bases separated the two germline ends. The CDR3 contains 16 residues. Germline CDR1 reads SGHNT; CDR2 reads YENEEA. CDR3 nucleotide sequence: TGTGCCAGCAGCGCGCGGGACAACCAGAACACCGGGGAGCTGTTTTTT. It encodes CASSARDNQNTGELFF.

In regard to this clone: Within the sample, other DNA sequences also encode this same CDR3. This chain links TRBV27 with TRBJ2-7; 7 nucleotides line up with TRBD1. Germline assignment: CDR1 MNHEY and CDR2 SMNVEV (reference sequence). The CDR3 is made up of 13 amino acids. J was trimmed by 2 bases and V by 3 bases; bases with no gene match: 1. The CDR3 region is CASSFGQAYEQYF. The CDR3 bases are TGTGCCAGCAGTTTCGGACAGGCCTACGAGCAGTACTTC.

The chain has TRBV4-3 and TRBJ2-3, with D possibly matching TRBD2 (5 bases). CDR1 is LGHNA, CDR2 YSLEER, per germline. CDR3 length: 15 amino acids. V was shortened by 0 bases and J by 6 bases, with 13 bases between the two germline ends. The CDR3 spells CASSQDRSLADTQYF. In DNA, the CDR3 is TGCGCCAGCAGCCAAGATCGGTCCCTAGCCGATACGCAGTATTTT.

This clone was recorded a few times. The chain has TRBV6-1 and TRBJ2-1; D possibly corresponds to TRBD1 (6 bases). This CDR3 has 14 amino acids. CDR1 is MNHNS and CDR2 is SASEGT in the germline V gene. Trimming shortened V by 6 bases and J by 8 bases, and 17 bases separated the two germline ends. CDR3 DNA sequence: TGTGCCAGCAGCAATAGGGGGTATTTCGATGAGCAGTTCTTC. Its protein product is CASSNRGYFDEQFF.

The chain recombines TRBV7-3 with TRBJ2-1, with TRBD2 identical over 7 bases. From germline, CDR1 is SGHTA and CDR2 FQGTGA. This CDR3 region has 17 residues. V lost 5 bases, J lost 1 base, and 11 bases stayed unmatched. The CDR3: CASSLLGGGSSYNEQFF. The CDR3 coding sequence is TGTGCCAGCAGCCTTCTTGGTGGCGGGAGTTCCTACAATGAGCAGTTCTTC.

In its sample, this clone was seen once. The rearrangement links TRBV11-3 to TRBJ2-3; TRBD1 aligns across 8 bases. This CDR3 contains 16 residues. Trimming at V came to 5 bases and at J to 1 base, leaving 8 bases not matched to a gene. CDR1 is SGHNT and CDR2 is YENEEA in the germline V gene. The chain's CDR3 is CASSPGEGQGTDTQYF. The CDR3 nucleotides are TGTGCCAGCAGCCCCGGCGAGGGACAGGGCACAGATACGCAGTATTTT.

The chain employs TRBV27 and TRBJ2-1; TRBD2 matches 10 bases. This CDR3 contains 15 residues. The ends lost 4 bases at V and 4 bases at J; junction bases unmatched: 4. Germline values: CDR1 MNHEY, CDR2 SMNVEV (reference sequence). CDR3 amino acids: CASSYQREGYNEQFF. CDR3 in DNA: TGTGCCAGCAGTTATCAGCGGGAGGGATACAATGAGCAGTTCTTC.

CDR3 amino acids: CASSPSGGDSSYEQYF. The CDR3 region has the DNA TGTGCCAGCAGCCCGAGCGGGGGGGATAGCTCCTACGAGCAGTACTTC. The gene calls are TRBV27 and TRBJ2-7, with TRBD2 identical over 10 bases. The CDR3 sequence is 16 residues long. V lost 6 bases and J lost 0; bases outside the gene matches: 8. In germline, CDR1 is MNHEY, CDR2 SMNVEV (reference sequence).